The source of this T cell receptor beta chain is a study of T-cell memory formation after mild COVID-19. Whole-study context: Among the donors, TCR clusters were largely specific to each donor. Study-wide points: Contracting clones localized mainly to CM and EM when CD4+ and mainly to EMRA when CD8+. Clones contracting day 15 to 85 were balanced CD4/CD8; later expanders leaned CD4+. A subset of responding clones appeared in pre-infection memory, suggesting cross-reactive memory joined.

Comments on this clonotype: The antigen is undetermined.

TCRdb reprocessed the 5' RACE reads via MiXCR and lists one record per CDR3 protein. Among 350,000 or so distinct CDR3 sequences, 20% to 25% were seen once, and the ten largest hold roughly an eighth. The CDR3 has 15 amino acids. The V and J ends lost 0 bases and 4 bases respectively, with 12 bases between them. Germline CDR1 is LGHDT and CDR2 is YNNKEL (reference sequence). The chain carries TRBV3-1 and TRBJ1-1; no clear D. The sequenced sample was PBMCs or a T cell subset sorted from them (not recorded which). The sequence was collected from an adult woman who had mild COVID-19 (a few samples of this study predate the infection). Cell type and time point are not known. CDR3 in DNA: TGTGCCAGCAGCCAAGACAACCGGCCCGCCACTGAAGCTTTCTTT. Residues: CASSQDNRPATEAFF.